The sequence of this T cell receptor (beta chain) was determined in a study of cytomegalovirus exposure and HLA in healthy donors. 13 Jbeta primers and 60 Vbeta primers were used for the PCR. The method was immunoSEQ multiplex PCR; TCRdb's version includes in-frame clones alone and lacks a portion of them. The sample contains about 120,000 clones, over 65% of which appear only once. V was cut by 6 bases and J by 9 bases, with 18 bases left in between. This CDR3 spans 15 amino acids. Looked up from germline, CDR1 is MNHEY and CDR2 is SVGAGI. Material for sequencing was PBMCs. V gene TRBV6-5 combines with J gene TRBJ1-6; TRBD1 might be the D (6 bases). The receptor's source is a woman between 25 and 40 years old in good health and CMV-seropositive. CDR3 sequence (DNA): TGTGCCAGCAGCCCGGACAGTTTAGGAGGTTCACCCCTCCACTTT. It yields the protein CASSPDSLGGSPLHF.